A single TCR beta chain is shown here with its context. Antigen unknown. Using a J-beta primer mix together with a sample-barcoded 5' primer, a second PCR was run for about 6 to 11 cycles. The template-switch adaptor, which had 12 random nucleotides, put a tag on each cDNA molecule. MiXCR, run by TCRdb on the 5' RACE reads, gives a single entry per CDR3 protein. The sample comprises fewer than 1.5 million distinct CDR3 sequences, 42% of which are singletons, and 7% to 9.5% rests with the top ten. Each donor was a healthy Caucasian individual from Russia, aged 6 to 90. Peripheral blood samples of roughly 10 milliliters were drawn from each donor. This entry is derived from a study of blood T cells in healthy people across ages. V dropped 6 bases and J dropped 4 bases, with 12 bases sitting between them. The CDR3 is 13 residues long. Looked up from germline, CDR1 is SEHNR and CDR2 is FQNEAQ (reference sequence).

Study-level points and caveats: Higher diversity and more naive CD4+ cells were features of long-lived donors, compared to aged donors.

This sequence was found in a young woman in good health. The sequenced sample consisted of blood. The chain has TRBV7-9 and TRBJ1-2; a weak D match, TRBD1 (5 bases). The CDR3 DNA reads TGTGCCAGCAGGCCGGACACTTTCTATGGCTACACCTTC. This codes for CASRPDTFYGYTF.